This T cell receptor beta chain was sequenced during a study of Ad26.COV2.S vaccination and SARS-CoV-2 variants. At the level of the study: Administration of Ad26.COV2.S was intramuscular, either once or twice 56 days apart.

Treatment denoted: some 19 received Ad26.COV2.S at low or high dose, single or two shots; several received placebo; per-sample allocation not given. Samples were taken on day 63 after the first vaccine or placebo injection. Concerning this clone: Its specificity is not known.

Findings and caveats of the study: Participants given vaccine showed non-spike TCR breadth similar to that of placebo recipients. From the TCR breadth and depth analyses, total T cell responses may have been underestimated. Spike-specific responses of CD8+ and CD4+ T cells were reported to display substantial breadth after vaccination.

Sequencing was performed with immunoSEQ multiplex PCR; in TCRdb, only in-frame clones are kept and a portion is missing. This table holds 510,000 or so clones, around 88% found once. CDR3 length: 12 residues. Trimming shortened V by 8 bases and J by 5 bases, and 15 bases separated the two germline ends. Looked up from germline, CDR1 is SQVTM and CDR2 is ANQGSEA. This chain joins TRBV29-1 and TRBJ1-1, with a tentative D call TRBD1 (6 bases). The TCR was taken from a person aged 18-60 years who received the Ad26.COV2.S COVID-19 vaccine or a placebo. The source was peripheral blood, collected in a trial of Ad26.COV2.S vaccine versus placebo. CDR3 sequence reads: CSLTPQGTEAFF. CDR3 coding DNA: TGCAGCCTCACCCCACAGGGAACTGAAGCTTTCTTT.